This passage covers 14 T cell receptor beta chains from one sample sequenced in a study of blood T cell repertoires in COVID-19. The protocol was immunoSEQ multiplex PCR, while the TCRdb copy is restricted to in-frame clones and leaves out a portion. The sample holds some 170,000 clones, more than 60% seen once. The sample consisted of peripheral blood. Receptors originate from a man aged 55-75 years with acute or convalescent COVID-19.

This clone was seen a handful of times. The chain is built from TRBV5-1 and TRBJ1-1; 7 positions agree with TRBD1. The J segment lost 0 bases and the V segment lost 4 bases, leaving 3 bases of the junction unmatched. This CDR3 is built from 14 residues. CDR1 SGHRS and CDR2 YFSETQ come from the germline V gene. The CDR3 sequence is CASSGGQMNTEAFF. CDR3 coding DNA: TGCGCCAGCAGCGGGGGACAGATGAACACTGAAGCTTTCTTT.

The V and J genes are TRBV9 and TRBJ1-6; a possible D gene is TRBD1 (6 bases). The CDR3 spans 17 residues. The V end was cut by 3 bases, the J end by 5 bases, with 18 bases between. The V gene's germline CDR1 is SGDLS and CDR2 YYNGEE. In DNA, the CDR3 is TGTGCCAGCAGCGCCGGAGGGGGGGCGTTTCATAATTCACCCCTCCACTTT. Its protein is CASSAGGGAFHNSPLHF.

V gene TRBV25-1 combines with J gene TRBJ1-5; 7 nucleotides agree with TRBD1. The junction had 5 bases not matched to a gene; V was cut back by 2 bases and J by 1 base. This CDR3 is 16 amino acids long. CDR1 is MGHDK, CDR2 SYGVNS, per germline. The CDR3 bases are TGTGCCAGCAGTGAAGTTTACAGGGGAAGCAATCAGCCCCAGCATTTT. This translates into CASSEVYRGSNQPQHF.

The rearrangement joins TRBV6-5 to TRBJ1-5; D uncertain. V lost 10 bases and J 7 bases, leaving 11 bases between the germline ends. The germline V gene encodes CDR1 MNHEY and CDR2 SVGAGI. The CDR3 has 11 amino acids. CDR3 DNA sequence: TGTGCCACCGCCGGCGGACAGCCCCAGCATTTT. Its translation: CATAGGQPQHF.

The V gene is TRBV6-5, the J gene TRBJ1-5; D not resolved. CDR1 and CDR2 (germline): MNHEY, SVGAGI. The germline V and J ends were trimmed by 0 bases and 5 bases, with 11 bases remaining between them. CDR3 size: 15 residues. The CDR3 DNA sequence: TGTGCCAGCAGTTACTCGATAAGTGACTATCAGCCCCAGCATTTT. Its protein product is CASSYSISDYQPQHF.

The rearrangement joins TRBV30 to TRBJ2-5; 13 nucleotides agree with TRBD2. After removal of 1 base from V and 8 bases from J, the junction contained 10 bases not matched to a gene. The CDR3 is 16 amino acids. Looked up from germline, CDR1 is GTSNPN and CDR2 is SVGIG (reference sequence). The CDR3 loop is CAWSDIPGTSGETQYF. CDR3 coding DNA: TGTGCCTGGAGTGACATCCCCGGGACTAGCGGGGAAACCCAGTACTTC.

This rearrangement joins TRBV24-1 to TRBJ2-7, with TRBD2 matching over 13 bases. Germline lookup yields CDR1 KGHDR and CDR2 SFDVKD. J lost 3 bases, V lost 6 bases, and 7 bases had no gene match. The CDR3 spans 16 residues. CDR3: CATSKLAGGPFYEQYF. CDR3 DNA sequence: TGTGCCACCAGTAAACTAGCGGGGGGGCCTTTCTACGAGCAGTACTTC.

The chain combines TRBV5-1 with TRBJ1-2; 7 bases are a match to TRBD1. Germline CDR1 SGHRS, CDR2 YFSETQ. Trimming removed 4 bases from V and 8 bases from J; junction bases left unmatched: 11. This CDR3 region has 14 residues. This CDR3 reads CASSARQGAGGYTF. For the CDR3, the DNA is TGCGCCAGCAGCGCCAGACAGGGAGCAGGCGGCTACACCTTC.

The CDR3 protein is CACSDRATYNEQFF. Written as DNA, the CDR3 is TGTGCCTGCTCGGACAGGGCGACCTACAATGAGCAGTTCTTC. The J gene is TRBJ2-1, the V gene TRBV30; 8 nucleotides line up with TRBD1. The CDR3 has 14 amino acids. The V and J ends lost 6 bases and 2 bases, in that order; junction bases with no gene match: 6. Germline-derived CDR1 and CDR2 are GTSNPN and SVGIG (reference sequence).

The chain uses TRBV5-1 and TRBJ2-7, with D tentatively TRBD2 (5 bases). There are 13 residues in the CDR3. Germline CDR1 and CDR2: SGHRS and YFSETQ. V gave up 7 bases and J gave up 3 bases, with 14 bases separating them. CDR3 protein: CASRSGSFYEQYF. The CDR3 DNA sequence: TGCGCCAGCCGGAGTGGGAGTTTCTACGAGCAGTACTTC.

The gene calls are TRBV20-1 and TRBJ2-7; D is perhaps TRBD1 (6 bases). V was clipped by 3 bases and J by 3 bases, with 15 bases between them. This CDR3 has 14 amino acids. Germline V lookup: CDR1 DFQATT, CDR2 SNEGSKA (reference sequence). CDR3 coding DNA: TGCAGTGCTAGTCCTCGGGACACCATCTACGAGCAGTACTTC. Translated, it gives CSASPRDTIYEQYF.

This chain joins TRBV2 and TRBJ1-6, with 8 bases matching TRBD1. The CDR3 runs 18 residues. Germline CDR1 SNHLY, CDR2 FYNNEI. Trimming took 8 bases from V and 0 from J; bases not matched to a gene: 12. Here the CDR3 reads CASGRSTGDSSYNSPLHF. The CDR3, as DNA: TGTGCCAGCGGACGCTCGACAGGGGATAGCTCCTATAATTCACCCCTCCACTTT.

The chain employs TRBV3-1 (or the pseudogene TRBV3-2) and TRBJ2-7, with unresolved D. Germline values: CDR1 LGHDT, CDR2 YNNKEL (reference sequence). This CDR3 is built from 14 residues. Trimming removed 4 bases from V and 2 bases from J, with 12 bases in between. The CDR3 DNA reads TGTGCCAGCAGCCGAAGCACCACCCCCTACGAGCAGTACTTC. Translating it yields CASSRSTTPYEQYF.

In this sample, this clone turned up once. The CDR3 sequence: CASSVASGLRGTDPLNYGYTF. CDR3 nucleotides: TGTGCCAGCAGCGTAGCCTCCGGGCTACGGGGGACGGATCCACTTAACTATGGCTACACCTTC. The chain recombines TRBV9 with TRBJ1-2, with D perhaps TRBD1 (5 bases). CDR3 length equals 21 residues. Looked up from germline, CDR1 is SGDLS and CDR2 is YYNGEE. V lost 0 bases, J lost 1 base, and 28 bases lay in between.